This T cell receptor beta chain was identified during a study of control samples from healthy donors and cancer patients (dated by TCRdb to about 2020). This clone has a single count. The antigen this receptor binds is unknown. No qualities accompany the bases; no much larger clone lies one base away. Its CDR3 holds 14 amino acids, cysteine through phenylalanine. Only the CDR3 region is kept as DNA, spanning 42 bases read in frame from base 1. V trim: 0 bases; J trim: 12 bases; unmatched bases: 7. The CDR1 and CDR2 encoded by the germline V gene (reference sequence) are LNHDA and SQIVND. The protocol used for the library was the immunoSEQ multiplex PCR assay. TCRdb holds this immuneACCESS table with in-frame rearrangements only. Some clones are missing; in checked studies, unresolved V genes explain under half, and the rest has no known cause. The sample table records some 98,000 clones; about four fifths of these occur just once. Over 30% of the sample is in the top ten clones.

Recombination joined TRBV19 with TRBJ1-1, with 10 bases matching TRBD1. The clonotype was recovered from a man aged 65-85 years with lung cancer. The sequencing sample was made of PBMCs. The CDR3 loop reads CASSIEGDRGTTFF. At the DNA level, the sequence is TGTGCCAGTAGTATAGAAGGGGACAGGGGCACAACTTTCTTT.